This T cell receptor beta chain was captured by sequencing in a study of blood T cells in healthy people across ages. Study findings and constraints: Older individuals had lower TCR beta diversity per million T cells (the decline was roughly linear). Versus aged donors, long-lived donors had higher diversity and more naive CD4+ cells.

Comment on this clonotype: Antigen: not known.

Donors each provided about 9.5 milliliters of peripheral blood. Through a sample-barcoded 5' primer and a J-beta primer mix, a second PCR was run for roughly 7 to 11 cycles. The authors tagged each cDNA molecule using a template-switch adaptor with 12 random nucleotides. Via MiXCR, TCRdb re-called the 5' RACE reads, giving one row per CDR3 protein. The sample has hundreds of thousands of distinct CDR3 sequences; 45% to 70% are singletons. Sequencing was done on a sample of blood. This TCR came from a man aged 40-55 years in good health.

The DNA of the CDR3 is TGTGCCAGCAGTAGCGGGGAGTGGGACACTGAAGCTTTCTTT. Amino acids: CASSSGEWDTEAFF. J is TRBJ1-1 and V is TRBV2; D is ambiguous. Trimming left V 5 bases short and J 3 bases short, with 13 bases between. Germline V gene sequence: CDR1 SNHLY, CDR2 FYNNEI. The CDR3 is 14 amino acids.